This T cell receptor (beta chain) was sequenced for a study of T cell responses to AZD1222 COVID-19 vaccine. Study overall: Second doses that came at about 4 or about 12 weeks were put together.

Concerning this clone: Its antigen is unknown.

General observations from the study: Reportedly, close to half of spike-specific TCRs are directed against unmutated variant regions.

The V gene's germline CDR1 is LNHDA and CDR2 SQIVND (reference sequence). The length of the CDR3 is 17 residues. The V end was cut by 1 base, the J end by 3 bases, with 16 bases between. Here immunoSEQ multiplex PCR was the method, and the copy in TCRdb shows in-frame clones only, minus some. This sample has about 190,000 clones, with approximately 90% found just once. Source: peripheral blood, taken on day 0 of AZD1222 vaccination. The clonotype originates from an adult in good health. The V and J genes are TRBV19 and TRBJ2-1, with D possibly being TRBD2 (5 bases). The CDR3 loop reads CASSIVIPIGIYNEQFF. CDR3 bases: TGTGCCAGTAGTATAGTGATACCGATCGGGATCTACAATGAGCAGTTCTTC. The full variable domain, in which reference TRBV19 and TRBJ2-1 provide the parts outside the CDR3, is DGGITQSPKYLFRKEGQNVTLSCEQNLNHDAMYWYRQDPGQGLRLIYYSQIVNDFQKGDIAEGYSVSREKKESFPLTVTSAQKNPTAFYLCASSIVIPIGIYNEQFFGPGTRLTVL.